This T cell receptor (beta chain) was profiled in a study of a mutant IDH1 vaccine in newly diagnosed glioma. Looking at the study overall: The start of vaccination came 4-6 weeks after radiotherapy alone, or with temozolomide cycles. Patients were pretreated with radiotherapy, temozolomide, or both, mostly both. Scheduled at week 35, visit V12 preceded visit V13, held at week 47.

Comment on this clone: Its antigen is still unknown.

Measured with immunoSEQ multiplex PCR; TCRdb has only the in-frame clones, and not every one. In the table there are tens of thousands of clones, roughly 74% of which are singletons. Stated time point: week 35, safety follow-up. The vaccine gave 300 ug of a 20-mer mutant IDH1 peptide subcutaneously per dose. This CDR3 comprises 14 residues. V lost 8 bases, J lost 9 bases, and 13 bases stayed unmatched. Germline V gene data show CDR1 as LNHDA and CDR2 as SQIVND (reference sequence). This material consisted of PBMCs, taken from a glioma patient whose treatment included an IDH1 peptide vaccine. The chain couples TRBV19 to TRBJ1-5; 7 bases match TRBD1. The source of this sequence is a man aged 50 to 60 with glioma. As DNA, the CDR3 is TGTGCCAGTTGGACAGGTGGCTCTGGGGGGCCCCAGCATTTT. Protein product: CASWTGGSGGPQHF. The full variable domain, rest sourced from reference TRBV19 and TRBJ1-5, is DGGITQSPKYLFRKEGQNVTLSCEQNLNHDAMYWYRQDPGQGLRLIYYSQIVNDFQKGDIAEGYSVSREKKESFPLTVTSAQKNPTAFYLCASWTGGSGGPQHFGDGTRLSIL.